A selection of T cell receptor beta chains follows, all from one sample in a study of blood T cell repertoires in COVID-19. Sequencing was performed with immunoSEQ multiplex PCR; in TCRdb, only in-frame clones are kept and a portion is missing. The sample carries 180,000 or so clones, 80% to 90% recorded once. The sequenced sample consisted of peripheral blood. These receptors originate from a man in his 60s with acute or convalescent COVID-19. CDR3s include the opening cysteine and the closing phenylalanine or tryptophan. The D gene is left open where the match is weak. Part of the rows lack a size; the others show once, few, many or a class for expanded clones.

clone_size: few
v_call: TRBV28
d_call: NA
j_call: TRBJ1-5
cdr3_nt: TGTGCCGCCAACCGAGGAGATCAGCCCCAGCATTTT
cdr3_aa: CAANRGDQPQHF

clone_size: NA
v_call: TRBV5-4
d_call: TRBD2
j_call: TRBJ2-1
cdr3_nt: TGTGCCAGCAGCTATGCCGGGACTATACATAATGAGCAGTTCTTC
cdr3_aa: CASSYAGTIHNEQFF

clone_size: NA
v_call: TRBV2
d_call: TRBD1
j_call: TRBJ2-7
cdr3_nt: TGTGCCAGCAGTGTAGGGACAGCCCCCTACGAGCAGTACTTC
cdr3_aa: CASSVGTAPYEQYF

clone_size: NA
v_call: TRBV4-2
d_call: TRBD2
j_call: TRBJ2-3
cdr3_nt: TGTGCCAGCAGCCAAATCGGGACTAGCGGCACAGATACGCAGTATTTT
cdr3_aa: CASSQIGTSGTDTQYF

clone_size: NA
v_call: TRBV3-1/TRBV3-2
d_call: NA
j_call: TRBJ2-7
cdr3_nt: TGTGCCAGCAGCCAACCCGGGGACTTTAGTGAGCAGTACTTC
cdr3_aa: CASSQPGDFSEQYF

clone_size: NA
v_call: TRBV7-8
d_call: NA
j_call: TRBJ2-2
cdr3_nt: TGTGCCGGAAAGGGGTCGCAGACCGGGGAGCTGTTTTTT
cdr3_aa: CAGKGSQTGELFF

clone_size: NA
v_call: TRBV18
d_call: NA
j_call: TRBJ1-1
cdr3_nt: TGTGCCAGCTCACCACCTCATACAACGAACACTGAAGCTTTCTTT
cdr3_aa: CASSPPHTTNTEAFF

clone_size: NA
v_call: TRBV2
d_call: TRBD2
j_call: TRBJ2-5
cdr3_nt: TGTGCCAGCAGTGAAATGCCGGGACTACAAGAGACCCAGTACTTC
cdr3_aa: CASSEMPGLQETQYF

clone_size: NA
v_call: TRBV6-1
d_call: NA
j_call: TRBJ2-7
cdr3_nt: TGTGCCAGCAGTGAAGGAGGGGGGGCAGGGTACGAGCAGTACTTC
cdr3_aa: CASSEGGGAGYEQYF

clone_size: NA
v_call: TRBV6-5
d_call: TRBD1
j_call: TRBJ2-3
cdr3_nt: TGTGCCAGCAGCCTCCGGGACAGGGGCACAGATACGCAGTATTTT
cdr3_aa: CASSLRDRGTDTQYF

clone_size: NA
v_call: TRBV3-1/TRBV3-2
d_call: NA
j_call: TRBJ1-1
cdr3_nt: TGTGCCAGCAGCCAAGAAGGGAGCGGAAACACTGAAGCTTTCTTT
cdr3_aa: CASSQEGSGNTEAFF

clone_size: NA
v_call: TRBV2
d_call: TRBD2
j_call: TRBJ2-2
cdr3_nt: TGTGCCAGCAGGCTAGCGGGATCGAACACCGGGGAGCTGTTTTTT
cdr3_aa: CASRLAGSNTGELFF

clone_size: NA
v_call: TRBV7-2
d_call: NA
j_call: TRBJ1-2
cdr3_nt: TGTGCCAGCAGCCAAAACACAGGGAGTCAAGGAGGCTACACCTTC
cdr3_aa: CASSQNTGSQGGYTF

clone_size: NA
v_call: TRBV9
d_call: TRBD2
j_call: TRBJ2-7
cdr3_nt: TGTGCCAGCAGCGTGGGGACTAGCGGCTACGAGCAGTACTTC
cdr3_aa: CASSVGTSGYEQYF

clone_size: NA
v_call: TRBV10-1
d_call: TRBD1
j_call: TRBJ1-5
cdr3_nt: TGCGCCAGCAGAGAAAAGGACAGGGTGGGGAATCAGCCCCAGCATTTT
cdr3_aa: CASREKDRVGNQPQHF

clone_size: NA
v_call: TRBV28
d_call: NA
j_call: TRBJ2-7
cdr3_nt: TGTGCCAGCAGTTTATTGGCGGAGAGGGCCTACGAGCAGTACTTC
cdr3_aa: CASSLLAERAYEQYF

clone_size: few
v_call: TRBV27
d_call: NA
j_call: TRBJ1-5
cdr3_nt: TGTGCCAGCAGTTTCCAGGGGCAGGGAGGGACCCAGCATTTT
cdr3_aa: CASSFQGQGGTQHF

clone_size: NA
v_call: TRBV3-1/TRBV3-2
d_call: NA
j_call: TRBJ1-4
cdr3_nt: TGTGCCAGCAGCCAAGGGCAGCGGACTAATGAAAAACTGTTTTTT
cdr3_aa: CASSQGQRTNEKLFF

clone_size: NA
v_call: TRBV7-8
d_call: TRBD1
j_call: TRBJ1-5
cdr3_nt: TGTGCCAGCAGCTTATACCCGAACAGGGGAAATCAGCCCCAGCATTTT
cdr3_aa: CASSLYPNRGNQPQHF

clone_size: NA
v_call: TRBV11-2
d_call: TRBD1
j_call: TRBJ2-5
cdr3_nt: TGTGCCAGCAGCTTAGTTCCTCCGGGACAGGGTATAGAGACCCAGTACTTC
cdr3_aa: CASSLVPPGQGIETQYF

clone_size: NA
v_call: TRBV2
d_call: TRBD2
j_call: TRBJ2-7
cdr3_nt: TGTGCCAGCAGTGGGGGACTAGCGGGAGGGATCGAAAGGTACGAGCAGTACTTC
cdr3_aa: CASSGGLAGGIERYEQYF

clone_size: NA
v_call: TRBV6-1
d_call: NA
j_call: TRBJ2-7
cdr3_nt: TGTGCCAGCAGTGAAGGTTCAGCGGCCTCCTACGAGCAGTACTTC
cdr3_aa: CASSEGSAASYEQYF

clone_size: NA
v_call: TRBV5-5
d_call: TRBD1
j_call: TRBJ2-5
cdr3_nt: TGTGCCAGCAGCTTAGGGGGCGCGGGCCAAGAGACCCAGTACTTC
cdr3_aa: CASSLGGAGQETQYF

clone_size: NA
v_call: TRBV28
d_call: TRBD2
j_call: TRBJ2-7
cdr3_nt: TGTGCCAGCAGCCCTGCGGGGGTGGGGGCCTACGAGCAGTACTTC
cdr3_aa: CASSPAGVGAYEQYF

clone_size: NA
v_call: TRBV21-1
d_call: NA
j_call: TRBJ1-2
cdr3_nt: TGTGCCAGCAGCCTACGCCGGGGAGGGCAGGGCGGCTATGGCTACACCTTC
cdr3_aa: CASSLRRGGQGGYGYTF

clone_size: once
v_call: TRBV11-1
d_call: TRBD2
j_call: TRBJ2-5
cdr3_nt: TGTGCCAGCAAGCGGGAGGGCCGATGGGAAGAGACCCAGTACTTC
cdr3_aa: CASKREGRWEETQYF

clone_size: NA
v_call: TRBV9
d_call: TRBD1
j_call: TRBJ2-3
cdr3_nt: TGTGCCAGCAGCCCCGGACAGGGAACAGATACGCAGTATTTT
cdr3_aa: CASSPGQGTDTQYF

clone_size: NA
v_call: TRBV5-6
d_call: NA
j_call: TRBJ2-5
cdr3_nt: TGTGCCAGCGGCCAATACAACGAAGAGACCCAGTACTTC
cdr3_aa: CASGQYNEETQYF

clone_size: NA
v_call: TRBV6-5
d_call: TRBD1
j_call: TRBJ2-7
cdr3_nt: TGTGCCAGCAGACCCCCCGGGACAGGCCTCTACGAGCAGTACTTC
cdr3_aa: CASRPPGTGLYEQYF

clone_size: few
v_call: TRBV28
d_call: NA
j_call: TRBJ1-1
cdr3_nt: TGTGCCAGCACCAAAAACGGCGGGACTGAAGCTTTCTTT
cdr3_aa: CASTKNGGTEAFF

clone_size: NA
v_call: TRBV27
d_call: NA
j_call: TRBJ1-2
cdr3_nt: TGTGCCAGCAGTATGACTTGGGTCCACTATGGCTACACCTTC
cdr3_aa: CASSMTWVHYGYTF

clone_size: NA
v_call: TRBV12-3/TRBV12-4
d_call: NA
j_call: TRBJ2-7
cdr3_nt: TGTGCCAGCAGTTCCCAGAGGTCCTACGAGCAGTACTTC
cdr3_aa: CASSSQRSYEQYF

clone_size: NA
v_call: TRBV28
d_call: TRBD1
j_call: TRBJ1-2
cdr3_nt: TGTGCCAGCAGTCTACAGGGGGCGGGTGGCTACACCTTC
cdr3_aa: CASSLQGAGGYTF

clone_size: NA
v_call: TRBV9
d_call: NA
j_call: TRBJ1-1
cdr3_nt: TGTGCCAGCAGCGTCTCCCCGGGGGACACTGAAGCTTTCTTT
cdr3_aa: CASSVSPGDTEAFF